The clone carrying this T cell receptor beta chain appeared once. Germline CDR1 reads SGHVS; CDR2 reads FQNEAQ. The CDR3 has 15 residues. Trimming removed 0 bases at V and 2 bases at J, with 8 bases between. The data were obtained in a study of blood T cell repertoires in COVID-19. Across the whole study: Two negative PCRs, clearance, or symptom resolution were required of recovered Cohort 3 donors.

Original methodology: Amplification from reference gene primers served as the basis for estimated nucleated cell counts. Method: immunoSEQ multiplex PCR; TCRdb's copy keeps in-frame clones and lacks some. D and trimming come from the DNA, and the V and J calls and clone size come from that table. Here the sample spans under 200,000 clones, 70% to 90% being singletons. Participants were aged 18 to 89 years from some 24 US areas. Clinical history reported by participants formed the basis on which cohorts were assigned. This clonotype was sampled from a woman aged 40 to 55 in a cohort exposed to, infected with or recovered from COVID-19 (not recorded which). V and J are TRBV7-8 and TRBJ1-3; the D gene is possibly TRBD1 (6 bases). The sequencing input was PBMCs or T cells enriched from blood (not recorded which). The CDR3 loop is CASSLARGTGNTIYF. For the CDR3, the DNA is TGTGCCAGCAGCTTAGCGAGGGGGACTGGAAACACCATATATTTT. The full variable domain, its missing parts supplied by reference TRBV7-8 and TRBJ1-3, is GAGVSQSPRYKVAKRGQDVALRCDPISGHVSLFWYQQALGQGPEFLTYFQNEAQLDKSGLPSDRFFAERPEGSVSTLKIQRTQQEDSAVYLCASSLARGTGNTIYFGEGSWLTVV.